Included here is one T cell receptor (beta chain) sequence, with context. The CDR3 is cut off 3 residues early in the read; its end comes from the germline J gene. This sample is part of a study of T cells in women clearing cervical HPV infection. Measured with immunoSEQ multiplex PCR; TCRdb has only the in-frame clones, and not every one. The sample has approximately 15,000 clones; the top ten hold roughly 7.2%. Germline CDR1 reads DFQATT; CDR2 reads SNEGSKA (reference sequence). V lost 6 bases to trimming and J lost 7 bases, with 15 bases between them. This CDR3 has 13 residues. The TCR comes from a woman aged 18 to 75 with a cervical HPV16 infection that either progressed to CIN3+ or cleared (not recorded which). Sequencing used blood buffy coat. The chain joins TRBV20-1 to TRBJ1-4; D possibly corresponds to TRBD1 (6 bases). CDR3 DNA, as far as it was read: TGCAGTGCGCCCCCAGGGGTCGGTGAAAAA. This sequence encodes CSAPPGVGEK. The entire CDR3 reads CSAPPGVGEKLFF.